This TCR beta chain is drawn from a study of vaccination and CD4 T cells after COVID-19. Turning to the study itself: Stimuli were overlapping spike peptide pools of SARS-CoV-2 and three common cold coronaviruses (HCoV-NL63, HCoV-OC43, HCoV-229E).

Germline V gene lookup returns CDR1 MRHNA and CDR2 SNTAGT. CDR3 size: 16 residues. V dropped 4 bases and J dropped 0 bases, with 14 bases sitting between them. The treatment is: roughly ten-day PBMC culture with coronavirus spike peptide pools or control peptides (ViraFEST assay). With the Oncomine TCR Beta short-read assay, DNA from cultured CD4+ T cells was sequenced. The template was genomic DNA from cultured CD4+ T cells. MiXCR, applied by TCRdb to the PCR reads, yields one record per CDR3 protein. This sample has 9,500 to 15,000 distinct CDR3 sequences, with around 50% found just once. This clonotype is a singleton in its sample. The antigen is undetermined.

The chain carries TRBV6-4 and TRBJ2-3; the D call may be TRBD1 or TRBD2 (5 bases each). The source of this sequence is a human donor with COVID-19. Sequencing was performed on cultured CD4+ T cells from blood, taken after SARS-CoV-2 vaccination. CDR3 coding DNA: TGTGCCAGCAGTGGAGAGGGGAATCCTAGCACAGATACGCAGTATTTT. Translated, it gives CASSGEGNPSTDTQYF.